The clone carrying this T cell receptor (beta chain) was recorded many times. What it binds is not known. The record originates from a study of tumor-infiltrating lymphocytes in primary liver carcinoma. In the study overall: Those enrolled were patients of both sexes, who were aged 30 to 69 years. The neoplasms were of stage T1-T3 N0M0, with dimensions of roughly 4 to 11 cm across.

Making TCR beta cDNA involved approximately 530 ng total RNA and a constant-region primer. Library construction for TCR beta comprised three nested multiplex PCR rounds performed with slightly modified ARM-PCR. Primers for the first two PCR rounds were TRBV1-TRBV30 forward primers and a C-beta reverse primer (10 cycles per round). TCRdb redid the calling of the multiplex PCR reads with MiXCR, one entry per CDR3 protein. Here the sample spans tens of thousands of distinct CDR3 sequences, roughly 75% being singletons. Notes on the study in general: It was in tumors, not blood, that the top-250-clone fraction was significantly higher (p = 0.039).

Germline V gives CDR1 SQVTM, CDR2 ANQGSEA. The CDR3 spans 13 residues. The study co-extracted DNA and RNA from about 19-30 mg of unsorted bulk tissue. Sequences were obtained from tumor-adjacent normal liver tissue. The chain employs TRBV29-1 and TRBJ2-2; 7 bases are shared with TRBD2. The source is a woman aged 25-40 years with primary liver carcinoma and hepatitis B virus infection. CDR3 residues: CSTGRRDTGELFF. The DNA of the CDR3 is TGCAGTACCGGGAGGAGGGACACCGGGGAGCTGTTTTTT.